A selection of T cell receptor beta chains follows, all from one sample in a study of shared clonotypes between healthy human individuals. Libraries were prepared by immunoSEQ multiplex PCR; TCRdb keeps only in-frame clonotypes and omits some of them. The sample includes 2 million to 3 million clones, roughly 93% seen only once; the top ten take about 0.34%. Sequencing input: naive CD4+ T cells from PBMCs. The source is a man younger than 30 in good health. Some clones in this sample may be carry-over from other donors' samples. Both conserved end residues are part of each CDR3. D genes are given only for firm matches. Where a row states a size, it is once, few, many or the class of an expanded clone; other rows omit it.

-,TRBV5-1,TRBJ2-7,-,CASSLETGTYEQYF,TGCGCCAGCAGCTTGGAAACAGGCACCTACGAGCAGTACTTC
-,TRBV7-2,TRBJ1-1,-,CASSLHRDTEAFF,TGTGCCAGCAGCCTCCATCGGGACACTGAAGCTTTCTTT
-,TRBV28,TRBJ1-2,-,CASSFSGSYDGYTF,TGTGCCAGCAGTTTCTCGGGATCTTATGATGGCTACACCTTC
-,TRBV5-1,TRBJ2-6,-,CASSAAQAHSGANVLTF,TGCGCCAGCAGCGCCGCACAGGCCCACTCTGGGGCCAACGTCCTGACTTTC
-,TRBV27,TRBJ1-1,-,CASRSGGRRMNTEAFF,TGTGCCAGCAGGTCTGGTGGACGTCGGATGAACACTGAAGCTTTCTTT
-,TRBV28,TRBJ2-3,TRBD2,CASTVGTSGTDTQYF,TGTGCCAGCACCGTGGGTACTAGCGGCACAGATACGCAGTATTTT
-,TRBV11-2,TRBJ1-2,-,CASSQDGTYGYTF,TGTGCCAGCAGCCAAGACGGGACGTATGGCTACACCTTC
-,TRBV27,TRBJ2-3,TRBD2,CASSGLAVGNTQYF,TGTGCCAGCTCAGGACTAGCGGTAGGGAATACGCAGTATTTT
-,TRBV6-1,TRBJ2-7,TRBD1,CASRKRTGPAEQYF,TGTGCCAGCAGGAAAAGGACAGGGCCCGCCGAGCAGTACTTC
once,TRBV18,TRBJ2-3,TRBD2,CASSTRLARIDTQYF,TGTGCCAGCTCGACCAGACTAGCTCGGATCGATACGCAGTATTTT
-,TRBV7-3,TRBJ2-5,TRBD1,CASSLMGTGLQETQYF,TGTGCCAGCAGCTTAATGGGGACAGGGCTCCAAGAGACCCAGTACTTC
-,TRBV2,TRBJ1-2,-,CASSEGRGARRGYTF,TGTGCCAGCAGTGAAGGCCGCGGGGCTCGGAGAGGCTACACCTTC
-,TRBV4-2,TRBJ2-7,TRBD2,CASSPSGTNPSSYEQYF,TGTGCCAGCAGCCCTAGTGGGACTAACCCAAGCTCCTACGAGCAGTACTTC
-,TRBV5-1,TRBJ1-5,-,CASSLGLNQPQHF,TGCGCCAGCAGCTTGGGTTTGAATCAGCCCCAGCATTTT
-,TRBV6-5,TRBJ2-7,TRBD1,CASKGAFSSYEQYF,TGTGCCAGCAAGGGGGCCTTCAGCTCCTACGAGCAGTACTTC
-,TRBV6-1,TRBJ2-7,-,CASSDRQPRPYEQYF,TGTGCCAGCAGTGATCGACAACCGAGGCCCTACGAGCAGTACTTC
-,TRBV28,TRBJ2-2,-,CASREIIGELFF,TGTGCCAGCAGGGAGATCATCGGGGAGCTGTTTTTT
-,TRBV2,TRBJ1-1,-,CASRVIGVPEAFF,TGTGCCAGCAGGGTAATCGGGGTCCCTGAAGCTTTCTTT
-,TRBV20-1,TRBJ2-1,TRBD1,CTGTVFNEQFF,TGCACCGGGACAGTGTTCAATGAGCAGTTCTTC
-,TRBV9,TRBJ1-2,-,CASSVDTTGGYTF,TGTGCCAGCAGCGTAGACACCACCGGGGGCTACACCTTC
-,TRBV5-8,TRBJ1-1,-,CASSLVTGQVNTEAFF,TGTGCCAGCAGCTTGGTTACAGGCCAAGTTAACACTGAAGCTTTCTTT
once,TRBV5-1,TRBJ2-7,-,CASSLHALDPHEQYF,TGCGCCAGCAGCTTGCACGCTCTGGACCCCCACGAGCAGTACTTC
-,TRBV27,TRBJ1-5,TRBD1,CASSLSGTDRQPQHF,TGTGCCAGCAGTTTATCGGGGACAGATCGTCAGCCCCAGCATTTT
-,TRBV7-3,TRBJ2-6,-,CASSLFAASGANVLTF,TGTGCCAGCAGCTTATTTGCCGCCTCTGGGGCCAACGTCCTGACTTTC
few,TRBV30,TRBJ1-5,-,CAWSGGGGQPQHF,TGTGCCTGGAGTGGGGGGGGCGGTCAGCCCCAGCATTTT
-,TRBV7-6,TRBJ2-6,-,CASSSYSGANVLTF,TGTGCCAGCAGTTCCTACTCTGGGGCCAACGTCCTGACTTTC
-,TRBV29-1,TRBJ2-1,TRBD2,CSVEDRGGRGPYNEQFF,TGCAGCGTTGAAGATCGGGGCGGGAGAGGTCCCTACAATGAGCAGTTCTTC
-,TRBV27,TRBJ2-3,TRBD1,CASSRQGDTQYF,TGTGCCAGCAGTAGACAGGGGGATACGCAGTATTTT
once,TRBV6-5,TRBJ2-7,-,CASSYSEGTYEQYF,TGTGCCAGCAGTTACTCGGAGGGAACCTACGAGCAGTACTTC
-,TRBV5-1,TRBJ2-7,-,CASSLGQSTFYEQYF,TGCGCCAGCAGCTTGGGACAGTCGACCTTTTACGAGCAGTACTTC
-,TRBV7-2,TRBJ2-2,-,CASSFMSGELFF,TGTGCCAGCAGCTTTATGTCCGGGGAGCTGTTTTTT
-,TRBV7-9,TRBJ1-4,TRBD1,CASSPRQGGEKLFF,TGTGCCAGCAGCCCTCGACAGGGTGGTGAAAAACTGTTTTTT
-,TRBV28,TRBJ1-2,TRBD1,CASSLVWDRGGGYTF,TGTGCCAGCAGTTTAGTCTGGGACAGGGGCGGTGGCTACACCTTC
-,TRBV9,TRBJ2-5,-,CASSVEASGGWETQYF,TGTGCCAGCAGCGTAGAGGCCTCGGGGGGCTGGGAGACCCAGTACTTC
-,TRBV10-3,TRBJ1-5,-,CAISEYAVSNQPQHF,TGTGCCATCAGTGAGTACGCGGTAAGCAATCAGCCCCAGCATTTT
-,TRBV4-3,TRBJ1-6,TRBD1,CASSQGTPFRRTGGRYNSPLHF,TGCGCCAGCAGCCAAGGAACACCTTTCCGGAGGACAGGGGGTCGGTATAATTCACCCCTCCACTTT
-,TRBV18,TRBJ1-1,-,CASSPLTGSIKF,TGTGCCAGCTCACCACTTACAGGGTCGATTAAGTTT
-,TRBV7-3,TRBJ2-1,TRBD2,CASSLKSSGRGDEQFF,TGTGCCAGCAGCTTAAAATCCAGCGGGAGAGGGGATGAGCAGTTCTTC
-,TRBV5-1,TRBJ1-3,TRBD1,CASSSGGNNGNTIYF,TGCGCCAGCAGCTCAGGGGGGAATAATGGAAACACCATATATTTT
-,TRBV11-3,TRBJ2-1,-,CASSLEGGLTYNEQFF,TGTGCCAGCAGCTTAGAGGGCGGACTGACCTACAATGAGCAGTTCTTC
-,TRBV10-3,TRBJ1-4,TRBD1,CAISESGQGATNEKLFF,TGTGCCATCAGTGAGTCGGGACAGGGTGCAACTAATGAAAAACTGTTTTTT
-,TRBV27,TRBJ2-4,TRBD2,CASSLLSGRLNIQYF,TGTGCCAGCAGTCTTTTGAGCGGGAGATTAAACATTCAGTACTTC
-,TRBV5-4,TRBJ1-1,-,CASSLQSGLDTEAFF,TGTGCCAGCAGCTTGCAGTCAGGGTTAGACACTGAAGCTTTCTTT
-,TRBV5-4,TRBJ2-1,TRBD2,CASSLAKTSGRDKQFF,TGTGCCAGCAGCTTGGCCAAAACTAGCGGGAGGGATAAGCAGTTCTTC
-,TRBV6-6,TRBJ2-7,TRBD1,CASSYLGLDRGGEQYF,TGTGCCAGCAGCTACCTTGGCTTAGACAGGGGAGGTGAGCAGTACTTC
-,TRBV7-6,TRBJ1-2,-,CASSLLGGNYGYTF,TGTGCCAGCAGCTTGCTGGGTGGGAACTATGGCTACACCTTC
-,TRBV14,TRBJ1-1,-,CASSQAQGTLNTEAFF,TGTGCCAGCAGCCAGGCTCAAGGGACACTCAACACTGAAGCTTTCTTT
-,TRBV2,TRBJ1-6,-,CATQKDGKNSPLHF,TGTGCCACCCAGAAGGACGGAAAAAATTCACCCCTCCACTTT
-,TRBV30,TRBJ2-7,TRBD1,CALNRDRGHEQYF,TGTGCCTTAAACCGGGACAGGGGGCACGAGCAGTACTTC
-,TRBV30,TRBJ2-1,TRBD2,CAWKVAGAHEQFF,TGTGCCTGGAAGGTGGCGGGAGCTCATGAGCAGTTCTTC
-,TRBV7-8,TRBJ2-2,-,CASSLVAGARANTGELFF,TGTGCCAGCAGCTTAGTAGCAGGGGCCAGGGCTAACACCGGGGAGCTGTTTTTT